The sequence of this T cell receptor beta chain was determined in a study of blood T cell repertoires in COVID-19. Study-wide background: The United States, Italy and Spain provided the acute and convalescent COVID-19 samples.

Assay used: immunoSEQ multiplex PCR; TCRdb lists only in-frame clones, some missing. Seen here are about 260,000 clones, 83% observed once, and the top ten hold 3.5% to 5.5%. The CDR3 length is 14 residues. V shed 5 bases and J shed 5 bases, with 14 bases lying between them. Per the germline V gene, CDR1 is SGHRS and CDR2 is YFSETQ. Sequencing was performed on peripheral blood. The J gene is TRBJ2-1, the V gene TRBV5-1; tentative D call: TRBD1 (6 bases). The TCR was taken from a man aged 55 to 70 who had recovered from COVID-19. The CDR3: CASRIQGPNNEQFF. In DNA form, the CDR3 reads TGCGCCAGCAGGATACAGGGCCCTAACAATGAGCAGTTCTTC.